The 3 T cell receptor beta chains reported below all come from one sample, sequenced in a study of T cell responses to AZD1222 COVID-19 vaccine. Only in-frame clones appear in the TCRdb table, and some are missing; sequencing was by immunoSEQ multiplex PCR. Of 75,000 to 100,000 clones detected, under 90% appear once; the ten largest clones hold roughly 24%. Sequences were derived from peripheral blood, sampled on day 0 of AZD1222 vaccination. Every receptor here comes from an adult in good health.

The chain is built from TRBV6-5 and TRBJ1-5; D remains ambiguous. This CDR3 is 14 amino acids long. V lost 6 bases and J lost 5, with 14 bases in between. CDR1 and CDR2 from the germline V gene are MNHEY and SVGAGI. The CDR3 loop is CASRPGRIYQPQHF. The CDR3 DNA reads as TGTGCCAGCAGACCTGGACGGATTTATCAGCCCCAGCATTTT.

The table lists this clone with a count of one. The V and J genes are TRBV7-2 and TRBJ2-6; D might be TRBD1 (6 bases). CDR3 size: 14 residues. Trimming stripped 7 bases from V and 0 bases from J, with 7 bases between. Germline assignment: CDR1 SGHTA and CDR2 FQGNSA. The CDR3 nucleotides read TGTGCCAGCAACAGGGTCTCTGGGGCCAACGTCCTGACTTTC. Its translation: CASNRVSGANVLTF.

This chain uses TRBV28 with TRBJ2-3; 9 bases map to TRBD2. The CDR3 has 14 residues. Germline CDR1 MDHEN, CDR2 SYDVKM. J gave up 3 bases and V 3 bases, and 1 base lay outside the gene matches. CDR3 sequence reads: CASSFLAGTDTQYF. The CDR3 nucleotides read TGTGCCAGCAGTTTTCTAGCGGGGACAGATACGCAGTATTTT.